Listed here are 27 T cell receptor beta chains from one sample, sequenced in a study of shared clonotypes between healthy human individuals. Produced via immunoSEQ multiplex PCR; TCRdb's table is partial and in-frame only. The sample yields 2 million or so clones, about 95% seen once. CD8 cells classed as naive were CD45RO-negative and positively selected for CCR7, excluding terminally differentiated effector memory CD45RA+ cells. The sequenced sample consisted of naive CD8+ T cells sorted from blood. The receptors come from a man aged 18 to 29 in good health.

V usage is TRBV19 and J usage is TRBJ1-2; possibly TRBD1 for D (6 bases). The CDR3 sequence is 17 residues long. V was shortened by 5 bases and J by 8 bases, with 27 bases between the two germline ends. The germline V gene encodes CDR1 LNHDA and CDR2 SQIVND (reference sequence). CDR3 residues: CASSPWTGGGPREGYTF. In nucleotides, the CDR3 is TGTGCCAGTAGTCCCTGGACCGGGGGCGGGCCGCGGGAAGGCTACACCTTC.

This chain links TRBV6-1 with TRBJ1-2, with TRBD1 as a possible D gene (6 bases). Deletions cut 3 bases from V and 4 bases from J, with 12 bases between. The CDR3 extends over 14 amino acids. Germline-derived CDR1 and CDR2 are MNHNS and SASEGT. CDR3 loop: CASSDLRGAYGYTF. For the CDR3, the DNA is TGTGCCAGCAGTGACCTGAGGGGGGCCTATGGCTACACCTTC.

The chain recombines TRBV29-1 with TRBJ2-1; D is unclear. This CDR3 has 13 amino acids. In germline, CDR1 is SQVTM, CDR2 ANQGSEA. CDR3 nucleotide sequence: TGCGGCCTACGGAGCCCGACCTACAATGAGCAGTTCTTC. Its translation: CGLRSPTYNEQFF.

This clone has a single count. The J gene is TRBJ2-7, the V gene TRBV27; 11 nucleotides align to TRBD2. The CDR3 covers 16 residues. Germline loops: CDR1 MNHEY, CDR2 SMNVEV (reference sequence). J was trimmed by 3 bases and V by 2 bases; bases with no gene match: 6. CDR3 residues: CASSLASGRSFYEQYF. The CDR3 nucleotides are TGTGCCAGCAGTTTAGCTAGCGGGAGGTCTTTCTACGAGCAGTACTTC.

The chain couples TRBV27 to TRBJ1-1; 7 bases match TRBD1. After removal of 2 bases from V and 5 bases from J, the junction contained 11 bases not matched to a gene. Germline V gene data show CDR1 as MNHEY and CDR2 as SMNVEV (reference sequence). The CDR3 is 16 amino acids. CDR3 sequence reads: CASSLGSYRGGTEAFF. The CDR3 DNA reads TGTGCCAGCAGTTTAGGATCCTACAGGGGTGGTACTGAAGCTTTCTTT.

The chain is built from TRBV2 and TRBJ2-7; D is undetermined. Between the trimmed V and J ends, which lost 4 bases and 1 base, there was a span of 11 bases. The CDR3 is 14 residues long. From germline, CDR1 is SNHLY and CDR2 FYNNEI. CDR3 sequence: CASSARASSYEQYF. The CDR3 nucleotides read TGTGCCAGCAGTGCCCGGGCGTCGTCCTACGAGCAGTACTTC.

This clone came up once. This chain connects TRBV4-1 to TRBJ2-7, with D tentatively TRBD1 (5 bases). The V and J ends lost 0 bases and 5 bases respectively, with 17 bases between them. There are 16 residues in the CDR3. Germline V gene lookup returns CDR1 MGHRA and CDR2 YSYEKL. CDR3 sequence reads: CASSQESLTVNHEQYF. The CDR3 bases are TGCGCCAGCAGCCAAGAAAGTCTGACAGTCAACCACGAGCAGTACTTC.

The J gene is TRBJ2-1, the V gene TRBV28; 9 bases map to TRBD2. Germline trimming cut 3 bases from V and 8 bases from J; bases unmatched to any gene: 8. This CDR3 is built from 15 residues. CDR1 is MDHEN, CDR2 SYDVKM, per germline. This CDR3 is CASSLWREGRDEQFF. DNA for the CDR3: TGTGCCAGCAGTTTGTGGCGGGAGGGCCGCGATGAGCAGTTCTTC.

V and J are TRBV6-5 and TRBJ2-1; 7 nucleotides line up with TRBD2. Trimming cost V 4 bases and J 8 bases; bases outside gene matches: 11. Germline assignment: CDR1 MNHEY and CDR2 SVGAGI. This CDR3 comprises 15 residues. The CDR3 DNA reads TGTGCCAGCAGTTCCCCTAGCGGCTTTATAGATGAGCAGTTCTTC. Translating it yields CASSSPSGFIDEQFF.

This clone was found once. The gene calls are TRBV7-9 and TRBJ2-3; 8 positions match TRBD2. Germline CDR1 reads SEHNR; CDR2 reads FQNEAQ (reference sequence). The CDR3 covers 15 residues. With 4 bases clipped from V and 5 bases from J, the junction kept 8 bases outside the gene matches. CDR3 nucleotide sequence: TGTGCCAGCAGCTCCACCGGGACTAGTGTAGATACGCAGTATTTT. It encodes CASSSTGTSVDTQYF.

The chain joins TRBV27 to TRBJ1-1, with D perhaps matching TRBD1 (6 bases). This CDR3 region has 14 residues. V gave up 7 bases and J gave up 4 bases, with 16 bases separating them. Germline assignment: CDR1 MNHEY and CDR2 SMNVEV (reference sequence). The CDR3 coding sequence is TGTGCCAGCACCCCGAGGGCAGGGGTCACTGAAGCTTTCTTT. Its translation is CASTPRAGVTEAFF.

For this clone: Other nucleotide sequences from this sample produce the same CDR3. V is TRBV5-4 and J is TRBJ2-3; D gene uncertain. CDR1 SGHNT and CDR2 YYREEE come from the germline V gene (reference sequence). Trimming took 0 bases from V and 6 from J, leaving 5 bases between them. The CDR3 runs 12 residues. The CDR3 DNA is TGTGCCAGCAGCTTGGAAGGGGATACGCAGTATTTT. As protein: CASSLEGDTQYF. Complete variable domain (other parts from reference TRBV5-4 and TRBJ2-3): ETGVTQSPTHLIKTRGQQVTLRCSSQSGHNTVSWYQQALGQGPQFIFQYYREEENGRGNFPPRFSGLQFPNYSSELNVNALELDDSALYLCASSLEGDTQYFGPGTRLTVL.

Comment on this clone: The same CDR3 arises from other DNA sequences in this sample as well. The V and J genes are TRBV11-2 and TRBJ2-3; D is unresolved. With 1 base removed from V and 6 bases from J, the gap between germline ends came to 5 bases. This CDR3 has 12 residues. The germline V gene encodes CDR1 SGHAT and CDR2 FQNNGV. The CDR3 protein is CASSLAGDTQYF. The CDR3 DNA reads as TGTGCCAGCAGCTTAGCGGGCGATACGCAGTATTTT. The full variable domain, rest sourced from reference TRBV11-2 and TRBJ2-3, is EAGVAQSPRYKIIEKRQSVAFWCNPISGHATLYWYQQILGQGPKLLIQFQNNGVVDDSQLPKDRFSAERLKGVDSTLKIQPAKLEDSAVYLCASSLAGDTQYFGPGTRLTVL.

With respect to this clone: Other nucleotide sequences from this sample produce the same CDR3. This chain joins TRBV28 and TRBJ2-5; unclear D gene. The CDR3 contains 13 residues. Deletions cut 3 bases from V and 2 bases from J, with 7 bases between. In germline, CDR1 is MDHEN, CDR2 SYDVKM. The CDR3 sequence is CASSFLGQETQYF. The DNA of the CDR3 is TGTGCCAGCAGTTTCCTGGGGCAAGAGACCCAGTACTTC.

The chain uses TRBV7-9 and TRBJ2-5; D ambiguous. Trimming took off 5 bases at V and 1 base at J, with 11 bases between the two ends. This CDR3 is built from 14 residues. The germline CDR1 and CDR2 sequences are SEHNR and FQNEAQ (reference sequence). For the CDR3, the DNA is TGTGCCAGCAGCCGGCCGGGCCGCCAAGAGACCCAGTACTTC. Amino acids: CASSRPGRQETQYF. The whole variable domain, remainder taken from reference TRBV7-9 and TRBJ2-5, is DTGVSQNPRHKITKRGQNVTFRCDPISEHNRLYWYRQTLGQGPEFLTYFQNEAQLEKSRLLSDRFSAERPKGSFSTLEIQRTEQGDSAMYLCASSRPGRQETQYFGPGTRLLVL.

This clone came up once. Other DNA sequences in this sample translate to the same CDR3. V gene TRBV15 combines with J gene TRBJ2-7, with 9 bases matching TRBD1. This CDR3 contains 15 residues. Germline V gene data show CDR1 as LNHNV and CDR2 as YYDKDF (reference sequence). The J segment lost 4 bases and the V segment lost 0 bases, leaving 4 bases of the junction unmatched. CDR3 region: CATSRDRGQGYEQYF. CDR3 bases: TGTGCCACCAGCAGAGATCGCGGACAGGGGTACGAGCAGTACTTC.

The CDR3 spells CASSQDGTGIYEQYF. The DNA of the CDR3 is TGCGCCAGCAGCCAAGACGGGACAGGGATCTACGAGCAGTACTTC. The gene calls are TRBV4-3 and TRBJ2-7, with 9 bases identical to TRBD1. The CDR3 totals 15 residues. From germline, CDR1 is LGHNA and CDR2 YSLEER. V was pared by 0 bases and J by 3 bases, with 3 bases of the junction left unmatched.

The J gene is TRBJ1-5, the V gene TRBV27, with TRBD1 matching 7 bases. The CDR3 is 15 residues long. After removal of 5 bases from V and 5 bases from J, the junction contained 9 bases not matched to a gene. Germline values: CDR1 MNHEY, CDR2 SMNVEV (reference sequence). This CDR3 is CASSPLQGPDQPQHF. The CDR3 nucleotides read TGTGCCAGCAGTCCACTACAGGGGCCGGATCAGCCCCAGCATTTT.

The DNA of the CDR3 is TGTGCCAGCAGTTACCCAGGGCGGTTGAACACTGAAGCTTTCTTT. The encoded protein is CASSYPGRLNTEAFF. V usage is TRBV6-6 and J usage is TRBJ1-1; a possible D gene is TRBD1 (5 bases). The CDR3 is 15 residues long. Germline assignment: CDR1 MNHNY and CDR2 SVGAGI (reference sequence). With 2 bases removed from V and 0 bases from J, the gap between germline ends came to 10 bases.

Notes on this clone: Other DNA sequences in the same sample also yield this CDR3. The J gene is TRBJ2-7, the V gene TRBV5-5; no clear D. CDR3 length: 13 amino acids. CDR1 is SGHKS and CDR2 is YYEKEE in the germline V gene (reference sequence). The ends were cut back, 0 bases at V and 1 base at J, with 5 bases in the middle. The CDR3, as DNA: TGTGCCAGCAGCTTGGGATCTTCCTACGAGCAGTACTTC. Translated, it gives CASSLGSSYEQYF.

The gene calls are TRBV4-2 and TRBJ2-1, with D unclear. This CDR3 comprises 16 residues. CDR1 is LGHNA and CDR2 is YNFKEQ in the germline V gene. V was pared by 0 bases and J by 4 bases, with 13 bases between. The CDR3 DNA follows: TGTGCCAGCAGCCAAGAAGTGGCCCCCCCTTACAATGAGCAGTTCTTC. Protein: CASSQEVAPPYNEQFF.

CDR3 sequence reads: CASSLAADEQFF. For the CDR3, the DNA is TGTGCCAGCAGCTTAGCTGCCGATGAGCAGTTCTTC. The chain links TRBV7-6 to TRBJ2-1; D unclear. The V gene's germline CDR1 is SGHVS and CDR2 FNYEAQ. Trimming stripped 0 bases from V and 8 bases from J, with 5 bases between. The CDR3 covers 12 residues.

DNA for the CDR3: TGTGCCAGCAGCCCCTACAGGGGAGGGTACGAGCAGTACTTC. Its translation is CASSPYRGGYEQYF. The genes are TRBV7-2 and TRBJ2-7, with D possibly called TRBD1 or TRBD2 (7 bases each). This CDR3 region has 14 residues. Germline CDR1 is SGHTA and CDR2 is FQGNSA. Between the trimmed V and J ends, which lost 5 bases and 4 bases, there was a span of 15 bases.

This clone has only one observation. In the same sample, other DNA sequences code for this CDR3. J is TRBJ1-5 and V is TRBV5-6; D remains ambiguous. Trimming took 7 bases from V and 1 from J, leaving 9 bases between them. This CDR3 spans 13 amino acids. CDR1 and CDR2 from the germline V gene are SGHDT and YYEEEE. CDR3 sequence reads: CASSTGSNQPQHF. The CDR3 region has the DNA TGTGCCAGCTCTACGGGGAGCAATCAGCCCCAGCATTTT.

This clone appeared once. The genes are TRBV27 and TRBJ2-5; the D gene is possibly TRBD1 (5 bases). Germline lookup yields CDR1 MNHEY and CDR2 SMNVEV (reference sequence). The CDR3 runs to 17 residues. V was clipped by 6 bases and J by 2 bases, with 22 bases between them. CDR3 DNA: TGTGCCAGCAGCCCCACAGGCCCAAGGGGCCTTCAAGAGACCCAGTACTTC. It codes for CASSPTGPRGLQETQYF.

The chain joins TRBV6-5 to TRBJ2-1; a possible D gene is TRBD2 (7 bases). The V and J ends lost 7 bases and 0 bases respectively, with 13 bases between them. The CDR3 covers 15 residues. Germline-derived CDR1 and CDR2 are MNHEY and SVGAGI. CDR3 sequence reads: CASTGGGHSYNEQFF. The DNA for the CDR3 is TGTGCCAGCACTGGGGGGGGCCACTCCTACAATGAGCAGTTCTTC.

This chain uses TRBV7-8 with TRBJ2-5; a possible D gene is TRBD1 (6 bases). V lost 3 bases and J 5 bases, leaving 13 bases between the germline ends. CDR1 and CDR2 (germline): SGHVS, FQNEAQ. This CDR3 region has 14 residues. DNA of the CDR3: TGTGCCAGCAGCTTGACAGGACTCAGGGAGACCCAGTACTTC. Encoded protein: CASSLTGLRETQYF.